Sequencing of this T cell receptor beta chain was carried out in a study of immune heterogeneity within non-small cell lung tumors. Study background: Classification of the tumors gave several squamous cell carcinomas, around 11 non-squamous carcinomas and 1 not otherwise specified.

General observations from the study: Multiple tumor sites within a patient showed recurrence of identical dominant CDR3 beta clonotypes; site-unique high-frequency clones were present as well. Individual patients showed largely nonoverlapping sets of high-frequency T-cell receptor beta clonotypes. The study found that local T-cell clonality correlated moderately but significantly with local tumor mutational burden (R roughly 0.3).

This CDR3 spans 14 amino acids. Trimming took 5 bases from V and 6 from J; bases not matched to a gene: 7. Multiplex PCR (32 V and 13 J primers) was used to amplify the TCR beta CDR3. TCRdb used MiXCR to reprocess the multiplex PCR reads, holding one entry per CDR3 protein. The table lists approximately 29,000 distinct CDR3 sequences, about 29% of them singletons, with around 4.1% in the top ten. Comment on this clonotype: Its antigen is still unknown. This may be a read error, as it is one base from a much larger clone.

Template input was genomic DNA from bulk tumor (around 630 ng per sample). Taken during surgery, several biopsies per primary tumor were spaced as far apart as possible within the tumor mass. The study cohort was described as untreated, and its members had newly diagnosed non-small cell lung cancer. They went on to have curative surgery. This rearrangement joins TRBV12-3 or TRBV12-4 to TRBJ1-5, with TRBD1 matching over 7 bases. The clonotype was recovered from a man between 40 and 49 years old with non-small cell lung cancer. Sequenced material: lung tumor tissue. CDR3 DNA sequence: TGTGCCAGCAGTCCGGGACAGCCCAGTCAGCCCCAGCATTTT. Amino acids: CASSPGQPSQPQHF.